These 28 T cell receptor beta chains came from one sample sequenced in a study of T cell repertoires in cytomegalovirus infection. These receptors have no identified antigens. TCRdb independently ran MiXCR on the reads; one entry per CDR3 protein. The sample holds about 740,000 distinct CDR3 sequences, around a third seen once. Specimen: cultured PBMCs, collected from culture after CMV antigen stimulation. The receptors shown here come from a human donor in good health (CMV status not recorded). Some clones in this sample may be carry-over from other donors' samples.

A note on this clonotype: The junction and the germline gene differ at one end; a read error may be behind it. This chain links TRBV24-1 with TRBJ1-4, with 9 bases that match TRBD1. From germline, CDR1 is KGHDR and CDR2 SFDVKD. This CDR3 region has 11 residues. The CDR3 region has the DNA TGTGCCACTCTTGGCACAGGGGGCTCCGAATTT. Protein: CATLGTGGSEF.

CDR3 in DNA: TGTGCCAGCAGTCGACTAGTCCCCCCTCCACCTGGCGAGCAGTACTTC. Its protein product is CASSRLVPPPPGEQYF. The V gene is TRBV12-3 or TRBV12-4, the J gene TRBJ2-7; D possibly corresponds to TRBD2 (6 bases). V lost 5 bases to trimming and J lost 6 bases, with 23 bases between them. CDR3 length equals 16 residues.

This clonotype was recorded at least ten times. The chain links TRBV7-2 to TRBJ2-3; 7 nucleotides align to TRBD2. V dropped 5 bases and J dropped 7; count of bases not matched to a gene: 18. CDR3 length: 17 amino acids. Germline CDR1 is SGHTA and CDR2 is FQGNSA. In nucleotides, the CDR3 is TGTGCCAGCAGCCAGAACAGCGTGGCGGGAGTGTACCATACGCAGTATTTT. Translated: CASSQNSVAGVYHTQYF. Variable domain in full (rest from reference TRBV7-2 and TRBJ2-3): GAGVSQSPSNKVTEKGKDVELRCDPISGHTALYWYRQSLGQGLEFLIYFQGNSAPDKSGLPSDRFSAERTGGSVSTLTIQRTQQEDSAVYLCASSQNSVAGVYHTQYFGPGTRLTVL.

Many counts were recorded for this clonotype. This sequence joins TRBV7-2 and TRBJ1-1; 7 bases map to TRBD1. The CDR3 runs to 14 residues. The V and J ends lost 5 bases and 1 base, in that order; junction bases with no gene match: 4. Germline V gives CDR1 SGHTA, CDR2 FQGNSA. CDR3 nucleotide sequence: TGTGCCAGCAGCCCGGGGACAGAGAACACTGAAGCTTTCTTT. Amino acids: CASSPGTENTEAFF.

Only a few counts were recorded for this clonotype. V usage is TRBV12-3 or TRBV12-4 and J usage is TRBJ2-1, with a weak D call TRBD2 (6 bases). This CDR3 has 16 residues. V lost 5 bases and J 8 bases, leaving 22 bases between the germline ends. The CDR3 here is CASSPGAREQIDEQFF. In DNA, the CDR3 is TGTGCCAGCAGTCCCGGGGCTCGGGAGCAGATAGATGAGCAGTTCTTC.

The rearrangement uses TRBV20-1 and TRBJ2-3, with TRBD2 identical over 11 bases. With 5 bases clipped from V and 1 base from J, the junction kept 14 bases outside the gene matches. This CDR3 contains 18 residues. The germline V gene has CDR1 DFQATT and CDR2 SNEGSKA (reference sequence). The CDR3 is CSAGLMLTLAGGTDTQYF. In nucleotides, the CDR3 is TGCAGTGCTGGGTTAATGCTAACACTAGCGGGGGGCACAGATACGCAGTATTTT.

V gene TRBV3-1 combines with J gene TRBJ1-5; a weak D match, TRBD1 (6 bases). The CDR3 has 14 amino acids. From germline, CDR1 is LGHDT and CDR2 YNNKEL (reference sequence). Trimming pared 4 bases from V and 6 bases from J, leaving 13 bases between. The CDR3 protein is CASSPQGSPQPQHF. In DNA, the CDR3 is TGTGCCAGCAGCCCGCAGGGGTCCCCTCAGCCCCAGCATTTT. Supplemented by reference TRBV3-1 and TRBJ1-5, the full variable domain reads DTAVSQTPKYLVTQMGNDKSIKCEQNLGHDTMYWYKQDSKKFLKIMFSYNNKELIINETVPNRFSPKSPDKAHLNLHINSLELGDSAVYFCASSPQGSPQPQHFGDGTRLSIL.

This clonotype turned up a few times. The chain has TRBV10-3 and TRBJ2-1; 12 nucleotides align to TRBD2. The CDR3 contains 15 residues. Germline V gives CDR1 ENHRY, CDR2 SYGVKD. Trimming cost V 8 bases and J 3 bases; bases outside gene matches: 5. This CDR3 is CAILAGGQGYNEQFF. CDR3 nucleotide sequence: TGTGCCATCCTAGCGGGGGGGCAAGGCTACAATGAGCAGTTCTTC.

This clonotype was detected a few times. The chain combines TRBV5-6 with TRBJ2-5; TRBD2 matches 7 bases. The V gene's germline CDR1 is SGHDT and CDR2 YYEEEE. V shed 1 base and J 5 bases; nucleotides not matched to a gene: 17. The CDR3 sequence is 18 residues long. The CDR3 nucleotides are TGTGCCAGCAGCTTGTGGATAGGACTAGGGAAAGAGGAGGAGACCCAGTACTTC. It yields the protein CASSLWIGLGKEEETQYF.

This clonotype was seen at least ten times. V is TRBV7-8 and J is TRBJ2-2; 8 nucleotides line up with TRBD2. J lost 4 bases, V lost 5 bases, and 6 bases had no gene match. This CDR3 has 15 residues. Germline assignment: CDR1 SGHVS and CDR2 FQNEAQ. The DNA of the CDR3 is TGTGCCAGCAGCAAGTGGACTAGCCTCACCGGGGAGCTGTTTTTT. Amino acids: CASSKWTSLTGELFF.

This clonotype was recorded only once. The chain uses TRBV5-4 and TRBJ2-3; D unclear. Deletions cut 2 bases from V and 2 bases from J, with 9 bases between. The CDR3 contains 14 residues. Per the germline V gene, CDR1 is SGHNT and CDR2 is YYREEE (reference sequence). CDR3 protein: CASSFARLTDTQYF. Here the CDR3 DNA reads TGTGCCAGCAGCTTCGCGCGACTCACAGATACGCAGTATTTT.

The chain couples TRBV11-2 to TRBJ2-5; 7 nucleotides agree with TRBD2. Germline CDR1 reads SGHAT; CDR2 reads FQNNGV. The CDR3 covers 15 residues. Trimming cost V 4 bases and J 2 bases; bases outside gene matches: 7. The DNA of the CDR3 is TGTGCCAGCAGCTCTCCCCACGGGAGGCAAGAGACCCAGTACTTC. It codes for CASSSPHGRQETQYF.

The table lists this clonotype with many counts. The CDR3 is CASSSAGNDQETQYF. In nucleotides, the CDR3 is TGTGCCAGCAGCTCCGCGGGGAATGACCAAGAGACCCAGTACTTC. This rearrangement joins TRBV7-2 to TRBJ2-5; TRBD2 is a possible D gene (6 bases). The CDR3 sequence is 15 residues long. The germline gives CDR1 SGHTA, CDR2 FQGNSA. Trimming stripped 4 bases from V and 0 bases from J, with 12 bases between.

In its sample, this clonotype was seen many times. CDR3 protein: CASSLFLSNQPQHF. The CDR3, as DNA: TGTGCCAGCAGCTTATTCCTTAGCAATCAGCCCCAGCATTTT. V is TRBV7-2 and J is TRBJ1-5; no firm D call. Trimming cost V 2 bases and J 0 bases, with 5 bases left between them. The CDR3 sequence is 14 residues long. CDR1 and CDR2 (germline): SGHTA, FQGNSA.

This clonotype has only a few counts. The chain couples TRBV7-9 to TRBJ2-7; D remains ambiguous. The V gene lost 5 bases and the J gene lost 2 bases, with 10 bases spanning the gap. CDR1 is SEHNR and CDR2 is FQNEAQ in the germline V gene (reference sequence). The length of the CDR3 is 13 residues. The DNA for the CDR3 is TGTGCCAGCAGCAGGAGCGCGGCCTACGAGCAGTACTTC. It encodes CASSRSAAYEQYF.

This clonotype was observed a few times. V is TRBV6-5 and J is TRBJ2-7; D is possibly TRBD2 (6 bases). The CDR3 has 13 residues. The V end was cut by 6 bases, the J end by 5 bases, with 14 bases between. From germline, CDR1 is MNHEY and CDR2 SVGAGI. This CDR3 reads CASSPTRADEQYF. CDR3 nucleotides: TGTGCCAGCAGCCCGACTAGGGCTGACGAGCAGTACTTC.

The CDR3, as DNA: TGTGCCAGCAGTACGGGACTAGCGGCCTACGAGCAGTACTTC. Amino acids: CASSTGLAAYEQYF. This sequence joins TRBV6-8 and TRBJ2-7; 11 positions match TRBD2. J lost 2 bases, V lost 5 bases, and 2 bases had no gene match. The CDR3 runs to 14 residues. The V gene's germline CDR1 is MNHGY and CDR2 SAAAGT.

The chain recombines TRBV4-1 with TRBJ1-5; no reliable D call. V gave up 0 bases and J gave up 1 base, with 7 bases separating them. The CDR3 consists of 15 residues. Germline lookup yields CDR1 MGHRA and CDR2 YSYEKL. Here the CDR3 DNA reads TGCGCCAGCAGCCAAGATATTGGGAGCAATCAGCCCCAGCATTTT. Translating it yields CASSQDIGSNQPQHF.

The chain recombines TRBV20-1 with TRBJ2-1; tentatively, D is TRBD1 (5 bases). The V and J ends lost 2 bases and 9 bases respectively, with 17 bases between them. In germline, CDR1 is DFQATT, CDR2 SNEGSKA (reference sequence). This CDR3 has 14 amino acids. The CDR3 region is CSARRPRVSGEQFF. Here the CDR3 DNA reads TGCAGTGCTAGACGCCCCAGGGTCTCCGGTGAGCAGTTCTTC.

This rearrangement joins TRBV4-3 to TRBJ2-5, with TRBD1 matching over 8 bases. The germline gives CDR1 LGHNA, CDR2 YSLEER. With V trimmed by 1 base and J by 5 bases, 9 bases remained unmatched. The CDR3 extends over 16 amino acids. In nucleotides, the CDR3 is TGCGCCAGCAGCCAAGCCTGGGACAGGCGGTTTGAGACCCAGTACTTC. It yields the protein CASSQAWDRRFETQYF.

This clonotype was seen only a few times. The chain links TRBV6-1 to TRBJ1-4; D may be TRBD1 (6 bases). Trimming shortened V by 2 bases and J by 7 bases, and 20 bases separated the two germline ends. Germline V gene lookup returns CDR1 MNHNS and CDR2 SASEGT. The CDR3 consists of 17 residues. The CDR3 loop is CASSEIWGPAGGEKLFF. The CDR3, as DNA: TGTGCCAGCAGTGAAATCTGGGGGCCGGCGGGGGGTGAAAAACTGTTTTTT.

This clonotype was picked up a small number of times. J is TRBJ2-7 and V is TRBV7-9; 7 bases line up with TRBD1. This CDR3 contains 16 residues. Germline CDR1 and CDR2: SEHNR and FQNEAQ (reference sequence). After removal of 5 bases from V and 3 bases from J, the junction contained 13 bases not matched to a gene. This chain's CDR3 is CASSPETGWNFYEQYF. The CDR3 DNA reads as TGTGCCAGCAGCCCGGAGACAGGGTGGAATTTCTACGAGCAGTACTTC. Drawing the rest from reference TRBV7-9 and TRBJ2-7, the complete variable domain is DTGVSQNPRHKITKRGQNVTFRCDPISEHNRLYWYRQTLGQGPEFLTYFQNEAQLEKSRLLSDRFSAERPKGSFSTLEIQRTEQGDSAMYLCASSPETGWNFYEQYFGPGTRLTVT.

The chain combines TRBV2 with TRBJ2-3; D ambiguous. The CDR3 spans 16 residues. The germline V gene has CDR1 SNHLY and CDR2 FYNNEI. Trimming took 2 bases from V and 2 from J, leaving 14 bases between them. CDR3 loop: CASSETNLVTTDTQYF. The CDR3 DNA reads as TGTGCCAGCAGTGAAACAAACCTAGTAACCACAGATACGCAGTATTTT.

This clonotype was detected only a few times. This rearrangement joins TRBV2 to TRBJ2-1; TRBD1 matches 7 bases. After removal of 6 bases from V and 1 base from J, the junction contained 3 bases not matched to a gene. Looked up from germline, CDR1 is SNHLY and CDR2 is FYNNEI. The CDR3 contains 14 residues. The CDR3 spells CASSPDRSYNEQFF. The CDR3 DNA sequence: TGTGCCAGCAGCCCGGACAGGTCCTACAATGAGCAGTTCTTC.

The table lists this clonotype with a few counts. J is TRBJ2-5 and V is TRBV6-2 or TRBV6-3; D is unresolved. Germline V gene sequence: CDR1 MNHEY, CDR2 SVGEGT. This CDR3 region has 16 residues. The V end lost 0 bases, the J end lost 5 bases, and 16 bases lay between the germline ends. The CDR3 DNA is TGTGCCAGCAGTTACTCCCGTGGGCCTAGTTGGGAGACCCAGTACTTC. Translated, it gives CASSYSRGPSWETQYF.

The chain employs TRBV19 and TRBJ1-5; D gene ambiguous. CDR3 length equals 13 residues. The V and J ends lost 4 bases and 3 bases respectively, with 7 bases between them. Germline V gives CDR1 LNHDA, CDR2 SQIVND (reference sequence). CDR3 protein: CASSNTYNQPQHF. The CDR3, as DNA: TGTGCCAGTAGTAACACCTACAATCAGCCCCAGCATTTT.

This clonotype occurred a few times. The chain has TRBV10-3 and TRBJ1-5; D is uncertain. The CDR3 is made up of 14 amino acids. V gave up 0 bases and J gave up 5 bases, with 8 bases separating them. Germline V gene data show CDR1 as ENHRY and CDR2 as SYGVKD. As DNA, the CDR3 is TGTGCCATCAGTGAGTCCCGGTGGGATCAGCCCCAGCATTTT. This sequence encodes CAISESRWDQPQHF.

This clonotype occurred a few times. The chain recombines TRBV7-9 with TRBJ2-1, with TRBD2 matching 7 bases. CDR3 size: 12 residues. The junction had 4 bases not matched to a gene; V was cut back by 4 bases and J by 10 bases. Germline V lookup: CDR1 SEHNR, CDR2 FQNEAQ (reference sequence). The CDR3 sequence is CASSYLGLEQFF. CDR3 bases: TGTGCCAGCAGCTACCTGGGACTAGAGCAGTTCTTC.